This T cell receptor beta chain was captured in a study of radiotherapy plus CTLA-4 blockade in lung cancer. Study-wide results and caveats: The best prediction of response reportedly came from early blood T cell clone dynamics, with interferon-beta.

Concerning this clone: Its specificity is unknown.

The repertoire was sequenced with immunoSEQ multiplex PCR; TCRdb's copy has only in-frame clones and lacks some. The repertoire has approximately 75,000 clones, roughly three quarters of them found once; the top ten carry 7% to 7.5%. Germline values: CDR1 KGHSH, CDR2 LQKENI. The CDR3 has 14 amino acids. V was pared by 0 bases and J by 2 bases, with 6 bases between. The chain combines TRBV18 with TRBJ2-3, with D unresolved. The clonotype was recovered from a human donor with non-small cell lung cancer who had a complete response to radiotherapy plus ipilimumab. The sequences come from peripheral blood, collected from a patient treated with radiotherapy plus ipilimumab. Here the CDR3 DNA reads TGTGCCAGCTCACCACCTAGGAACACAGATACGCAGTATTTT. The encoded protein is CASSPPRNTDTQYF.